The TCR beta chain under discussion was sequenced for a study of early T cells in non-severe SARS-CoV-2 infection. Study-wide context: Sequencing targeted bulk RNA from unsorted whole blood, leaving chains unpaired. Regarding the study as a whole: Anti-spike CD8 responses were favored in VDJdb matching, and private and CD4 specificities were missed.

This clonotype was seen many times. Its antigen is unknown. Germline CDR1 KGHDR, CDR2 SFDVKD. Trimming stripped 9 bases from V and 1 base from J, with 5 bases between. This CDR3 has 11 residues. Individual cDNA molecules were tagged with unique molecular identifiers. In TCRdb, the 5' RACE reads were re-called with MiXCR into one record per CDR3 protein. The profile shows approximately 76,000 distinct CDR3 sequences, around 11% of them singletons. The sample taken for sequencing was whole blood. The clonotype originates from an adult who was a healthcare worker with PCR-confirmed SARS-CoV-2 infection or an uninfected control (not recorded which). The chain carries TRBV24-1 and TRBJ1-1; no definite D call. DNA of the CDR3: TGTGCCACCGATGAGAACACTGAAGCTTTCTTT. This translates into CATDENTEAFF.